Described below is a single T cell receptor beta chain sequence and its context. The germline V gene encodes CDR1 SEHNR and CDR2 FQNEAQ (reference sequence). The CDR3 length is 13 residues. V dropped 1 base and J dropped 4 bases, with 5 bases sitting between them. This entry belongs to a study of lymphopenia after photon versus proton radiotherapy. TCRdb's copy holds only in-frame clones and misses some; the assay was immunoSEQ multiplex PCR. The sample includes over 35,000 clones, just over 85% of them seen just once. The TCR originated in a woman in her 70s with pancreatic cancer. Some clones in this sample may be carry-over from other donors' samples. The starting material was peripheral blood, obtained from a patient treated with proton-based radiotherapy. The chain joins TRBV7-9 to TRBJ2-1; D is unclear. The CDR3 here is CASSLGDYNEQFF. DNA of the CDR3: TGTGCCAGCAGCTTAGGGGATTACAATGAGCAGTTCTTC.